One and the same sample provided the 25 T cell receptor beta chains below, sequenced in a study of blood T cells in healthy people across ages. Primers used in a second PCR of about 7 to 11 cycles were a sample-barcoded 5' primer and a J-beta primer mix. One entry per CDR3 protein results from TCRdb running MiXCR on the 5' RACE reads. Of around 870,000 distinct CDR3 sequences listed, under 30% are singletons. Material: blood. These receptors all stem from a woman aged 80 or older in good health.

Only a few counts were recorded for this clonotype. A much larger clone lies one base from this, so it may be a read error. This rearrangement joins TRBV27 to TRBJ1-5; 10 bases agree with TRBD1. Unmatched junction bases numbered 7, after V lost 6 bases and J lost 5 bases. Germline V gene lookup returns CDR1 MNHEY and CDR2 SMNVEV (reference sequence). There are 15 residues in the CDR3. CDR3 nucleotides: TGTGCCAGCAGCCTTCGGGGACAGGGGTATCAGCCCCAGCATTTT. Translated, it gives CASSLRGQGYQPQHF.

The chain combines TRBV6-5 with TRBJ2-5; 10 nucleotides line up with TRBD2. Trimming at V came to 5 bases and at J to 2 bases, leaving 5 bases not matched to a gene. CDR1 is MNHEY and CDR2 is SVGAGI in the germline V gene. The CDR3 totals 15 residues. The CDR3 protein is CASSNGLADQETQYF. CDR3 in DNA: TGTGCCAGCAGTAACGGACTAGCGGATCAAGAGACCCAGTACTTC.

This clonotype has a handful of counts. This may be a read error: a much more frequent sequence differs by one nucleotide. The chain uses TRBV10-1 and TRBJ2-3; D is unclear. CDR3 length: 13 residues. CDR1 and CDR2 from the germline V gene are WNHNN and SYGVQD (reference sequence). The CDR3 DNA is TGCGCCGGCAGTTTAGGGATGGGAGATACGCAGTATTTT. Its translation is CAGSLGMGDTQYF.

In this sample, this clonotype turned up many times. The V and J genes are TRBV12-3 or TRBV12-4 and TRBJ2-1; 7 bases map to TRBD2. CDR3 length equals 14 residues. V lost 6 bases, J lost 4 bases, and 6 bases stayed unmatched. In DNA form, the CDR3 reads TGTGCCAGCAGCCTAGCGGCCTCTTACAATGAGCAGTTCTTC. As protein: CASSLAASYNEQFF.

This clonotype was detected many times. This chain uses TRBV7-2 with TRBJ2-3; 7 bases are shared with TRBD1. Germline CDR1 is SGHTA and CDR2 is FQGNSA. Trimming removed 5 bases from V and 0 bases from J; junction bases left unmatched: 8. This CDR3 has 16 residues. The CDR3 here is CASSKSGTASTDTQYF. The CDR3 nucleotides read TGTGCCAGCAGCAAAAGTGGGACAGCAAGCACAGATACGCAGTATTTT. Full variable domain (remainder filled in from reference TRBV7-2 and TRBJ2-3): GAGVSQSPSNKVTEKGKDVELRCDPISGHTALYWYRQSLGQGLEFLIYFQGNSAPDKSGLPSDRFSAERTGGSVSTLTIQRTQQEDSAVYLCASSKSGTASTDTQYFGPGTRLTVL.

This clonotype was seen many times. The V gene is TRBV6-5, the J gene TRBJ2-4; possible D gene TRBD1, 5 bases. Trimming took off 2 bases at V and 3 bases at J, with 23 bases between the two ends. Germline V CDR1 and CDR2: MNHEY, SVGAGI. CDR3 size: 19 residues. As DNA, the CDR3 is TGTGCCAGCAGTTACCCGTGGTCCCAGGGTCCAGTTGTCAAAAACATTCAGTACTTC. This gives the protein CASSYPWSQGPVVKNIQYF.

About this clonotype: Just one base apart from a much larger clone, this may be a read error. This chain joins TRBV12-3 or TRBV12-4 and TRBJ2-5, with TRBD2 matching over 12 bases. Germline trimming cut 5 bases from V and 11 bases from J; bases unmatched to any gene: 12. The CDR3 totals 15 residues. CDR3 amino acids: CASSRLAGVRYEQYF. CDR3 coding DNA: TGTGCCAGCAGTCGACTAGCGGGGGTTAGGTATGAGCAGTACTTC.

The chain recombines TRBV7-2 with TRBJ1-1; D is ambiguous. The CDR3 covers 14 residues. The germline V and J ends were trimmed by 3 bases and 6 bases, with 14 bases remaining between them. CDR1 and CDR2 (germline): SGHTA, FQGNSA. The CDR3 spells CASSFRGRDAEAFF. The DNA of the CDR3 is TGTGCCAGCAGCTTCCGGGGTCGAGATGCTGAAGCTTTCTTT. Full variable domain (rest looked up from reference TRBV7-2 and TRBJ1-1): GAGVSQSPSNKVTEKGKDVELRCDPISGHTALYWYRQSLGQGLEFLIYFQGNSAPDKSGLPSDRFSAERTGGSVSTLTIQRTQQEDSAVYLCASSFRGRDAEAFFGQGTRLTVV.

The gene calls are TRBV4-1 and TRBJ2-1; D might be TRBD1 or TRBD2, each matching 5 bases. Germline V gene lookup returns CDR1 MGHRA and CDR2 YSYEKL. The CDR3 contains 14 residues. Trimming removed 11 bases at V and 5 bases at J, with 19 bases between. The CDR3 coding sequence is TGCGCCGGCGGCCAAGAATGGGGGAACAATGAGCAGTTCTTC. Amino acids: CAGGQEWGNNEQFF.

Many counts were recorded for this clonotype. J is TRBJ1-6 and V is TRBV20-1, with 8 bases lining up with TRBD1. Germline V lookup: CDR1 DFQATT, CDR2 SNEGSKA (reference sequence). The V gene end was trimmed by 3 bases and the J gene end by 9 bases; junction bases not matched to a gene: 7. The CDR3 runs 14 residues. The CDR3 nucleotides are TGCAGTGCTAGCCTGGACAGGGCGGCTTCACCCCTCCACTTT. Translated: CSASLDRAASPLHF.

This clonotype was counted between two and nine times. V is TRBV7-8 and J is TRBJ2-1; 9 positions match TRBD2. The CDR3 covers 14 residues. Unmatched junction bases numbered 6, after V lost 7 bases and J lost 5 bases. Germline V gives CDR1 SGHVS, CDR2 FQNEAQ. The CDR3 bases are TGTGCCAGCAACTTTATAGCGGGGGACAATGAGCAGTTCTTC. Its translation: CASNFIAGDNEQFF.

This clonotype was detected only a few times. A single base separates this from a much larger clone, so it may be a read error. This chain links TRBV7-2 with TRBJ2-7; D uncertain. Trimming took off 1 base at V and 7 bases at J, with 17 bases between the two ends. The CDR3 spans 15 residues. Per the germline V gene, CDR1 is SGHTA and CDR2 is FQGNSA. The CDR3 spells CASSLGSSVYNEQYF. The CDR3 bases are TGTGCCAGCAGCTTAGGGTCTTCGGTGTACAATGAGCAGTACTTC.

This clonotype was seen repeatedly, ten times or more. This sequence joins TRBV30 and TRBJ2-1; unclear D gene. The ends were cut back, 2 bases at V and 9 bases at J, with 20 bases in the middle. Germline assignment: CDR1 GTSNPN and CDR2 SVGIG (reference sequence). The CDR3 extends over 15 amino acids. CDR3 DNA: TGTGCCTGGAGTATCAGGAGTGGTATTATCAGTGAGCAGTTCTTC. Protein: CAWSIRSGIISEQFF.

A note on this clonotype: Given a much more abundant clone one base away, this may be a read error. The CDR3: CANSQRTSGLYNEQFF. The CDR3 nucleotides are TGTGCCAACAGCCAGCGGACTAGCGGGCTCTACAATGAGCAGTTCTTC. The rearrangement joins TRBV12-3 or TRBV12-4 to TRBJ2-1; 11 bases fit TRBD2. The ends lost 10 bases at V and 3 bases at J; junction bases unmatched: 11. The CDR3 has 16 residues.

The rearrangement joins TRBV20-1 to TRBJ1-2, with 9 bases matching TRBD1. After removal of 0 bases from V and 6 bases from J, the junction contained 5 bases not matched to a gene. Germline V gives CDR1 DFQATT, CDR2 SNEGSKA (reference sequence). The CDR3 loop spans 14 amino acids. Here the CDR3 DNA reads TGCAGTGCTAGAGACCACAGGGGGCTGGATGGCTACACCTTC. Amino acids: CSARDHRGLDGYTF.

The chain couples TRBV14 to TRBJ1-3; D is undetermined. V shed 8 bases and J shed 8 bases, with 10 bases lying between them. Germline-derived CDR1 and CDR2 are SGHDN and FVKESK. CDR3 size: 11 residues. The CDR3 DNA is TGTGCCAGCGGCAAAGGCGACACCATATATTTT. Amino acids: CASGKGDTIYF.

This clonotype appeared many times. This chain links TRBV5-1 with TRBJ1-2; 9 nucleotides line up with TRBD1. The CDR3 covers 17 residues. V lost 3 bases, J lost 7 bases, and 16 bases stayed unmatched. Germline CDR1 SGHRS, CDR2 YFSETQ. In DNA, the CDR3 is TGCGCCAGCAGCTATACCGGACAGGGGCATTTAGGAGTTGGCTACACCTTC. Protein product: CASSYTGQGHLGVGYTF.

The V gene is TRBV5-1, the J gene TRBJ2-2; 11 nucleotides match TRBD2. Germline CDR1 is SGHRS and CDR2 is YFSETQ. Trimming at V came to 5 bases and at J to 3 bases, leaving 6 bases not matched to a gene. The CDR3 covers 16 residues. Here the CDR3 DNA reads TGCGCCAGCAGTCTGACTAGCGGGGTTGACACCGGGGAGCTGTTTTTT. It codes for CASSLTSGVDTGELFF.

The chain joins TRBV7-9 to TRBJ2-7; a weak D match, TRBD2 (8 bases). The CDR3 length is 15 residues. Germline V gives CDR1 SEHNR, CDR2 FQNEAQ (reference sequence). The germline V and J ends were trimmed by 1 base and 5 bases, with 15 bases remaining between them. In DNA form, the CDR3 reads TGTGCCAGCAGCTTAGGCGGGGGGACAGTGGACGAGCAGTACTTC. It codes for CASSLGGGTVDEQYF. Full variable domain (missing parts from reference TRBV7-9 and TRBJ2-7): DTGVSQNPRHKITKRGQNVTFRCDPISEHNRLYWYRQTLGQGPEFLTYFQNEAQLEKSRLLSDRFSAERPKGSFSTLEIQRTEQGDSAMYLCASSLGGGTVDEQYFGPGTRLTVT.

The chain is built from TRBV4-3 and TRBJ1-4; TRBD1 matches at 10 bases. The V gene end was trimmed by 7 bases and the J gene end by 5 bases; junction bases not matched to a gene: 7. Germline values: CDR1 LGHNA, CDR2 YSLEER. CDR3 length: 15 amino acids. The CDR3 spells CASKPRDRGNEKLFF. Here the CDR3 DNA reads TGCGCCAGCAAACCGCGGGACAGGGGCAATGAAAAACTGTTTTTT.

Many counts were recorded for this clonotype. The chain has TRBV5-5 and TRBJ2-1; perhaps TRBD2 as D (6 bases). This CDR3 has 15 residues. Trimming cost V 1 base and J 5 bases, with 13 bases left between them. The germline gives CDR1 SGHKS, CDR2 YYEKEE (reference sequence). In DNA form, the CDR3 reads TGTGCCAGCAGCTTGCATGTGGGGGGAAACAATGAGCAGTTCTTC. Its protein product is CASSLHVGGNNEQFF.

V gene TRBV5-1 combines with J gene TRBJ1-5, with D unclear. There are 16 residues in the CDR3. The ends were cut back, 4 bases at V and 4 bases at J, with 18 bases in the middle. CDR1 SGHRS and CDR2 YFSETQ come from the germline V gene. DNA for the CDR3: TGCGCCAGCAGCCCCTTGCCGGGGATTGATAATCAGCCCCAGCATTTT. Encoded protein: CASSPLPGIDNQPQHF. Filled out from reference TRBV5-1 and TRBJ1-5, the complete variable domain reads KAGVTQTPRYLIKTRGQQVTLSCSPISGHRSVSWYQQTPGQGLQFLFEYFSETQRNKGNFPGRFSGRQFSNSRSEMNVSTLELGDSALYLCASSPLPGIDNQPQHFGDGTRLSIL.

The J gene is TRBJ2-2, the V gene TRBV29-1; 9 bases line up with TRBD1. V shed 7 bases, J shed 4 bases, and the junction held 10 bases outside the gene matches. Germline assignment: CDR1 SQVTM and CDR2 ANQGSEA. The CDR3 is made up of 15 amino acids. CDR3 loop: CSAGQGEKVTGELFF. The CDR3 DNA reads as TGCAGCGCGGGACAGGGTGAAAAAGTCACCGGGGAGCTGTTTTTT.

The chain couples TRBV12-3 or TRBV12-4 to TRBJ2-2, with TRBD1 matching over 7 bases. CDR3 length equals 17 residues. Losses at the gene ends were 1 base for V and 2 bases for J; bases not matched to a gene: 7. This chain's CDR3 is CASSLGAQGINTGELFF. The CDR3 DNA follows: TGTGCCAGCAGTTTAGGGGCACAGGGGATCAACACCGGGGAGCTGTTTTTT.

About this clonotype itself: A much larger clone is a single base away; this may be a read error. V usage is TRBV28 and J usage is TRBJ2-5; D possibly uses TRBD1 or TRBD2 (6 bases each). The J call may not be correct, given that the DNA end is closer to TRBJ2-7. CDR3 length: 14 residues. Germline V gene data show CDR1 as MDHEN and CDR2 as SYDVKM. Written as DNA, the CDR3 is TGTGCCAGCAGTAGGGGGGTGGAGGCCTACGAGCAGTACTTC. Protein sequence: CASSRGVEAYEQYF.